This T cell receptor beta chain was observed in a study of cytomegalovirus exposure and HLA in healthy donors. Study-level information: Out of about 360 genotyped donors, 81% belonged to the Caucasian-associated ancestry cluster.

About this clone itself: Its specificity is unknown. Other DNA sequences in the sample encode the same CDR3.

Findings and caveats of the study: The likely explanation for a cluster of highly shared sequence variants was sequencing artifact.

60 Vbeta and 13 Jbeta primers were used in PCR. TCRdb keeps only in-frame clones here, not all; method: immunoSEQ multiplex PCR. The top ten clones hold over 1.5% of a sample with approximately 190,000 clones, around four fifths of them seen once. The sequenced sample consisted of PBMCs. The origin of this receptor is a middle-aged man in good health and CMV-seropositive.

DNA of the CDR3: TGTGCCAGCAGCTTACTAGCGGGCTCCTACGAGCAGTACTTC. Amino acid sequence: CASSLLAGSYEQYF. The rearrangement links TRBV7-2 to TRBJ2-7, with TRBD2 identical over 8 bases. CDR3 size: 14 residues. V was pared by 2 bases and J by 0 bases, with 0 bases of the junction left unmatched. CDR1 is SGHTA and CDR2 is FQGNSA in the germline V gene.